The source of this T cell receptor (beta chain) is a study of shared clonotypes between healthy human individuals. Study-wide context: Per donor, CD8 memory used one plate, CD8 naive used two, CD4 memory used three and CD4 naive used three.

The method was immunoSEQ multiplex PCR; TCRdb's version includes in-frame clones alone and lacks a portion of them. The sample records around 2,000,000 clones, around 95% being singletons. Germline CDR1 is SGHTA and CDR2 is FQGNSA. CDR3 length equals 15 residues. V lost 4 bases and J lost 8, with 17 bases in between. All donors were Caucasian adults living in Nashville, Tennessee. This clone was detected only once. The sequencing input was naive CD4+ T cells sorted from blood. Subset meaning: CD45RA+ positively selected. The origin of this receptor is a man aged 18 to 29 in good health. The chain joins TRBV7-2 to TRBJ1-4; a possible D gene is TRBD1 (6 bases). The CDR3: CASSSGGPGGEKLFF. The CDR3 coding sequence is TGTGCCAGCAGCTCCGGGGGGCCGGGAGGGGAAAAACTGTTTTTT.